The TCR beta chain under discussion was sequenced for a study of cytomegalovirus exposure and HLA in healthy donors. Notes on the study in general: CMV antigen specificity was confirmed in vitro for three CMV-associated chains. As a later analysis showed, several of the most significant clusters appeared to be linked to common viral pathogens.

PCR employed 60 Vbeta and 13 Jbeta primers. The method was immunoSEQ multiplex PCR; TCRdb's version includes in-frame clones alone and lacks a portion of them. Altogether about 140,000 clones are present, around 75% being singletons, with the ten largest covering around 2%. With 5 bases removed from V and 4 bases from J, the gap between germline ends came to 13 bases. CDR3 length: 14 residues. Per the germline V gene, CDR1 is SNHLY and CDR2 is FYNNEI. As concerns this clone: Antigen: not known.

The chain links TRBV2 to TRBJ2-3; maybe TRBD2 (6 bases). The sequence derives from a middle-aged woman in good health and CMV-seronegative. Sequencing was done on a sample of PBMCs. The CDR3 sequence is CASSILGLSDTQYF. The DNA for the CDR3 is TGTGCCAGCAGTATACTGGGACTTTCAGATACGCAGTATTTT.